Shown below are 5 T cell receptor beta chains from a single sample sequenced in a study of identifying expanded T cells in peripheral blood. TCRdb keeps only in-frame clones here, not all; method: immunoSEQ multiplex PCR. The table has about 82,000 clones, about 90% seen once. Material for sequencing was blood. Receptor source: a person aged 18-70 years in good health.

The chain joins TRBV2 to TRBJ1-2, with no clear D. This CDR3 has 16 residues. The germline gives CDR1 SNHLY, CDR2 FYNNEI. V was cut by 7 bases and J by 4 bases, with 22 bases left in between. CDR3 nucleotide sequence: TGTGCCAGCACCTGGTGGGGAACAGAACCCTCCTATGGCTACACCTTC. Its protein product is CASTWWGTEPSYGYTF.

The chain links TRBV27 to TRBJ2-5; 7 positions match TRBD1. V gave up 5 bases and J gave up 1 base; unmatched junction bases: 10. CDR1 is MNHEY and CDR2 is SMNVEV in the germline V gene (reference sequence). The length of the CDR3 is 16 residues. CDR3 residues: CASSVQGLHRQETQYF. DNA for the CDR3: TGTGCCAGCAGTGTACAGGGGCTTCATCGCCAAGAGACCCAGTACTTC.

This sequence joins TRBV2 and TRBJ1-2, with D uncertain. V was cut by 6 bases and J by 4 bases, with 15 bases left in between. Germline CDR1 and CDR2: SNHLY and FYNNEI. CDR3 length equals 14 residues. The CDR3 DNA is TGTGCCAGCAGGTCCCGGGCGCATACCTATGGCTACACCTTC. As protein: CASRSRAHTYGYTF.

The chain employs TRBV11-2 and TRBJ2-1; tentatively, D is TRBD1 (6 bases). The CDR3 is 13 residues long. V lost 4 bases and J lost 6, with 10 bases in between. CDR1 is SGHAT and CDR2 is FQNNGV in the germline V gene. CDR3 amino acids: CASSYRGGNEQFF. The CDR3 coding sequence is TGTGCCAGCAGCTACAGAGGGGGCAATGAGCAGTTCTTC.

This clone was recorded once. This rearrangement joins TRBV29-1 to TRBJ2-7; D might be TRBD1 or TRBD2, each matching 5 bases. Between the trimmed V and J ends, which lost 3 bases and 7 bases, there was a span of 16 bases. Germline V gives CDR1 SQVTM, CDR2 ANQGSEA. The CDR3 is made up of 13 amino acids. The CDR3 loop is CSVEGVGRREQYF. The CDR3 bases are TGCAGCGTTGAGGGGGTGGGACGAAGGGAGCAGTACTTC.